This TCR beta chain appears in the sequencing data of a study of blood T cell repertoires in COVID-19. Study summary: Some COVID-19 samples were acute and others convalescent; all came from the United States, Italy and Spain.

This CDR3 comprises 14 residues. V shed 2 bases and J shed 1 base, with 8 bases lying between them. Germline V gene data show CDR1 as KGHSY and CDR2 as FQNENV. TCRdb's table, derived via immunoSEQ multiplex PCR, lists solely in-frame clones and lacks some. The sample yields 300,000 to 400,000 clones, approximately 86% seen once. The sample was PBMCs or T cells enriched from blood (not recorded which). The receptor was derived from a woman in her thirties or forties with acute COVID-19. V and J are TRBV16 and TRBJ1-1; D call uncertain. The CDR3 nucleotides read TGTGCCAGCAGCCAAAGACGAGGGAACACTGAAGCTTTCTTT. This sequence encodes CASSQRRGNTEAFF.